A single sample is the source of the 27 T cell receptor beta chains below, sequenced in a study of blood T cells in healthy people across ages. A second PCR, run for roughly 7 to 12 cycles, used a sample-barcoded 5' primer plus a J-beta primer mix. TCRdb reprocessed the 5' RACE reads with MiXCR, giving one entry per CDR3 protein. Here the sample spans 600,000 or so distinct CDR3 sequences, 20% to 25% being singletons. The sequenced material came from blood. The receptor set was obtained from a man aged 65-85 years in good health.

This clonotype was counted between two and nine times. The rearrangement joins TRBV2 to TRBJ2-1; 9 nucleotides match TRBD2. The CDR3 consists of 15 residues. The germline V gene encodes CDR1 SNHLY and CDR2 FYNNEI. Unmatched junction bases numbered 9, after V lost 8 bases and J lost 4 bases. The CDR3 nucleotides are TGTGCCAGCGGGGATAGCGGGAGTGGGTACAATGAGCAGTTCTTC. This translates into CASGDSGSGYNEQFF.

CDR3 bases: TGCGCCAGCAGTGAGTCTAGACACCAAGAGACCCAGTACTTC. Protein product: CASSESRHQETQYF. The chain is built from TRBV10-2 and TRBJ2-5, with D unclear. The V end was cut by 0 bases, the J end by 0 bases, with 5 bases between. CDR3 length equals 14 residues. The germline gives CDR1 WSHSY, CDR2 SAAADI.

Ten or more counts support this clonotype. The rearrangement links TRBV6-2 or TRBV6-3 to TRBJ2-5, with D hard to call. The V gene's germline CDR1 is MNHEY and CDR2 SVGEGT. Trimming took off 10 bases at V and 1 base at J, with 13 bases between the two ends. The CDR3 spans 13 residues. The CDR3 sequence: CAIIRRIQETQYF. CDR3 DNA sequence: TGTGCCATCATCAGACGGATCCAAGAGACCCAGTACTTC.

This clonotype was found a few times. J is TRBJ2-1 and V is TRBV12-3 or TRBV12-4; TRBD2 matches 10 bases. This CDR3 is 18 amino acids long. Trimming removed 1 base from V and 8 bases from J; junction bases left unmatched: 14. The CDR3 nucleotides read TGTGCCAGCAGTTTAGAGGCTAGCGGGAGTGGGCCCCAGGATGAGCAGTTCTTC. This translates into CASSLEASGSGPQDEQFF.

This clonotype was detected only a few times. This chain joins TRBV20-1 and TRBJ2-7; D possibly corresponds to TRBD2 (6 bases). This CDR3 contains 15 residues. Germline loops: CDR1 DFQATT, CDR2 SNEGSKA (reference sequence). V shed 3 bases and J shed 0 bases, with 15 bases lying between them. This CDR3 is CSARASATSSYEQYF. The CDR3, as DNA: TGCAGTGCTAGGGCTAGCGCCACGAGCTCCTACGAGCAGTACTTC.

In its sample, this clonotype was seen a few times. The rearrangement links TRBV20-1 to TRBJ2-1; 11 bases map to TRBD2. Germline values: CDR1 DFQATT, CDR2 SNEGSKA (reference sequence). The ends lost 1 base at V and 6 bases at J; junction bases unmatched: 5. The CDR3 runs 15 residues. For the CDR3, the DNA is TGCAGTGCTAGAGTGGGACTAGCGGACTTCAATGAGCAGTTCTTC. Translating gives CSARVGLADFNEQFF.

Ten or more counts support this clonotype. The chain recombines TRBV9 with TRBJ2-7; TRBD1 might be the D (5 bases). The CDR3 contains 15 residues. Germline CDR1 SGDLS, CDR2 YYNGEE. V lost 3 bases to trimming and J lost 6 bases, with 19 bases between them. The CDR3 DNA reads TGTGCCAGCAGCGCAACACAGGAACCCGCGGCCGAGCAGTACTTC. Its translation: CASSATQEPAAEQYF.

The sample holds a few counts of this clonotype. This may stem from a read error, because a much larger clone lies one nucleotide away. The chain is built from TRBV11-2 and TRBJ2-5; 10 positions match TRBD2. The CDR3 extends over 18 amino acids. CDR1 SGHAT and CDR2 FQNNGV come from the germline V gene. CDR3 loop: CTSSLTGTSAMLQETQYF. The CDR3, as DNA: TGTACCAGCAGCTTAACCGGGACTAGCGCCATGTTACAAGAGACCCAGTACTTC.

The genes are TRBV7-8 and TRBJ2-1; TRBD2 agrees at 9 bases. Germline CDR1 SGHVS, CDR2 FQNEAQ. The CDR3 consists of 16 residues. The V and J ends lost 2 bases and 5 bases, in that order; junction bases with no gene match: 7. CDR3 nucleotide sequence: TGTGCCAGCAGCTTACTAGCGGGATTCGGGGACAATGAGCAGTTCTTC. This codes for CASSLLAGFGDNEQFF.

The chain has TRBV20-1 and TRBJ1-2, with a weak D call TRBD1 (5 bases). The CDR3 is 15 amino acids. The V end was cut by 0 bases, the J end by 4 bases, with 15 bases between. CDR1 DFQATT and CDR2 SNEGSKA come from the germline V gene (reference sequence). The CDR3 region has the DNA TGCAGTGCTAGAGAAACTTCCAGGGCGACCTATGGCTACACCTTC. It codes for CSARETSRATYGYTF.

The chain combines TRBV5-1 with TRBJ2-5; 10 bases map to TRBD2. CDR1 and CDR2 (germline): SGHRS, YFSETQ. The CDR3 loop spans 16 amino acids. The V and J ends lost 5 bases and 1 base, in that order; junction bases with no gene match: 8. CDR3 sequence (DNA): TGCGCCAGCAGACTAGCGGGGTTCCCCCCCCAAGAGACCCAGTACTTC. Encoded protein: CASRLAGFPPQETQYF.

This clonotype occurred a few times. The chain couples TRBV12-3 or TRBV12-4 to TRBJ2-3; 13 bases agree with TRBD2. This CDR3 contains 15 residues. V shed 5 bases and J 3 bases; nucleotides not matched to a gene: 2. CDR3 loop: CASSRTSGRTDTQYF. Written as DNA, the CDR3 is TGTGCCAGCAGTAGGACTAGCGGGAGAACAGATACGCAGTATTTT.

In its sample, this clonotype was seen a few times. V gene TRBV20-1 combines with J gene TRBJ1-3, with 7 bases aligning to TRBD1. CDR1 is DFQATT and CDR2 is SNEGSKA in the germline V gene (reference sequence). V gave up 0 bases and J gave up 0 bases; unmatched junction bases: 11. The CDR3 is made up of 18 amino acids. The CDR3 coding sequence is TGCAGTGCTAGAGATCAGAGACAGGGTACATTCTCTGGAAACACCATATATTTT. Protein product: CSARDQRQGTFSGNTIYF.

There are a few counts of this clonotype. The V and J genes are TRBV4-2 and TRBJ2-5; 10 bases align to TRBD2. This CDR3 comprises 16 residues. V lost 1 base to trimming and J lost 3 bases; unmatched junction nucleotides: 5. In germline, CDR1 is LGHNA, CDR2 YNFKEQ. The CDR3 protein is CASSQGSSGSKETQYF. The CDR3 region has the DNA TGTGCCAGCAGCCAAGGGTCTAGCGGGAGTAAAGAGACCCAGTACTTC.

The rearrangement links TRBV18 to TRBJ2-1, with TRBD2 matching over 8 bases. The CDR3 length is 16 residues. Trimming removed 2 bases from V and 7 bases from J; junction bases left unmatched: 10. CDR1 and CDR2 (germline): KGHSH, LQKENI. The CDR3 DNA is TGTGCCAGCTCACCAACCACGGGGGGGCTTGGGAATGAGCAGTTCTTC. Its protein product is CASSPTTGGLGNEQFF.

The chain joins TRBV3-1 to TRBJ2-5; D gene uncertain. V lost 6 bases, J lost 1 base, and 12 bases lay in between. This CDR3 is built from 14 residues. From germline, CDR1 is LGHDT and CDR2 YNNKEL (reference sequence). CDR3 DNA: TGTGCCAGCAGTTTTCTTGGAGTCCAAGAGACCCAGTACTTC. Protein product: CASSFLGVQETQYF.

The genes are TRBV27 and TRBJ2-2; 8 bases align to TRBD2. The CDR3 has 15 residues. Per germline, CDR1 MNHEY and CDR2 SMNVEV (reference sequence). V was pared by 3 bases and J by 5 bases, with 5 bases of the junction left unmatched. CDR3 DNA sequence: TGTGCCAGCAGTTTGGGCGGGAGGATAACCGGGGAGCTGTTTTTT. Its protein is CASSLGGRITGELFF.

The chain uses TRBV5-1 and TRBJ1-1; D is unclear. The V gene's germline CDR1 is SGHRS and CDR2 YFSETQ. V shed 1 base and J shed 0 bases, with 10 bases lying between them. The CDR3 is 15 residues long. The CDR3: CASSLRSGMNTEAFF. Here the CDR3 DNA reads TGCGCCAGCAGCTTGAGATCGGGTATGAACACTGAAGCTTTCTTT.

This chain joins TRBV5-1 and TRBJ2-5, with D possibly being TRBD2 (6 bases). The J call may be mistaken, given a closer DNA end match to TRBJ2-1. The CDR3 runs to 16 residues. Per germline, CDR1 SGHRS and CDR2 YFSETQ. This CDR3 reads CASSSGTLAKKNEQFF. The CDR3 bases are TGCGCCAGCAGCTCCGGGACTCTGGCTAAAAAGAATGAGCAGTTCTTC.

The rearrangement links TRBV9 to TRBJ2-2; D unclear. Looked up from germline, CDR1 is SGDLS and CDR2 is YYNGEE. V gave up 3 bases and J gave up 0 bases, with 6 bases separating them. The CDR3 covers 14 residues. CDR3 protein: CASSAPSNTGELFF. The CDR3 DNA reads TGTGCCAGCAGCGCCCCGTCGAACACCGGGGAGCTGTTTTTT.

The chain joins TRBV11-2 to TRBJ2-6, with 8 positions matching TRBD2. V trimming: 5 bases; J trimming: 1 base; junction bases outside the gene matches: 10. The CDR3 has 18 residues. Germline V gene sequence: CDR1 SGHAT, CDR2 FQNNGV. The CDR3 loop is CASSLRLAPLSGANVLTF. The CDR3 DNA follows: TGTGCCAGCAGCCTTCGACTAGCGCCTCTGTCTGGGGCCAACGTCCTGACTTTC.

This clonotype was observed a handful of times. V and J are TRBV9 and TRBJ2-2; no firm D call. Germline V gives CDR1 SGDLS, CDR2 YYNGEE. V shed 0 bases and J shed 4 bases, with 4 bases lying between them. The CDR3 has 13 amino acids. This CDR3 is CASSVDLTGELFF. The CDR3 DNA follows: TGTGCCAGCAGCGTAGACCTCACCGGGGAGCTGTTTTTT.

The chain combines TRBV2 with TRBJ2-7; D might be TRBD1 (6 bases). Germline values: CDR1 SNHLY, CDR2 FYNNEI. This CDR3 contains 13 residues. Trimming took 8 bases from V and 0 from J, leaving 11 bases between them. For the CDR3, the DNA is TGTGCCAGCTCGAGACAGGACTCCTACGAGCAGTACTTC. As protein: CASSRQDSYEQYF.

This clonotype was found a few times. This sequence joins TRBV5-8 and TRBJ1-1, with unresolved D. CDR1 and CDR2 (germline): SGHTS, YDEGEE. Trimming removed 2 bases at V and 0 bases at J, with 5 bases between. This CDR3 has 13 amino acids. CDR3 sequence (DNA): TGTGCCAGCAGCTTTTTATTGAACACTGAAGCTTTCTTT. This codes for CASSFLLNTEAFF.

As for this clonotype: A much larger clone differs from this one at a single base, so this may be a read error. This sequence joins TRBV18 and TRBJ2-5, with 9 bases fitting TRBD2. The CDR3 is 15 residues long. Germline V gene sequence: CDR1 KGHSH, CDR2 LQKENI. V was clipped by 8 bases and J by 5 bases; unmatched bases: 12. Here the CDR3 reads CASPRPGLAGETQYF. DNA of the CDR3: TGTGCCAGCCCCCGCCCGGGACTAGCTGGGGAGACCCAGTACTTC.

This clonotype showed up just a few times. The V and J genes are TRBV10-3 and TRBJ1-5, with 7 bases identical to TRBD1. Germline V CDR1 and CDR2: ENHRY, SYGVKD. With V trimmed by 10 bases and J by 7 bases, 10 bases remained unmatched. This CDR3 comprises 13 residues. CDR3 coding DNA: TGTGCCACAAAGGACAGGAGCGACCAGCCCCAGCATTTT. Residues: CATKDRSDQPQHF.

The chain has TRBV20-1 and TRBJ2-5, with D maybe TRBD2 (5 bases). The V end was cut by 3 bases, the J end by 3 bases, with 11 bases between. The germline V gene encodes CDR1 DFQATT and CDR2 SNEGSKA (reference sequence). This CDR3 has 13 amino acids. CDR3: CSASPDGKETQYF. CDR3 DNA: TGCAGTGCTAGCCCTGACGGGAAAGAGACCCAGTACTTC.